These T cell receptor beta chains were read from a single sample in a study of technical replicates of blood from several donors. Libraries were prepared by immunoSEQ multiplex PCR; TCRdb keeps only in-frame clonotypes and omits some of them. Altogether 65,000 to 95,000 clones are present, 85% to 95% being singletons, with the ten largest covering 0.2% to 0.3%. Sequenced: T cells isolated from PBMCs. The origin of the receptors is a human donor in good health. The CDR3 runs from the conserved cysteine through the conserved F or W.

j_gene | v_gene | CDR3aa
TRBJ2-3 | TRBV7-9 | CASSFRLGTAGGPRDTQYF
TRBJ1-5 | TRBV6-5 | CAINKGAEGTEAQHF
TRBJ2-7 | TRBV19 | CASSPAGYEQYF
TRBJ1-5 | TRBV2 | CASLATVNQPQHF
TRBJ2-1 | TRBV4-2 | CASSQEESRQGYNEQFF
TRBJ2-7 | TRBV18 | CASSPPGLAGSYEQYF
TRBJ1-2 | TRBV7-2 | CASSPSGELGGYTF
TRBJ2-7 | TRBV27 | CASGRAGVGHEQYF
TRBJ1-2 | TRBV5-1 | CASSPQGGASYGYTF
TRBJ2-1 | TRBV5-1 | CASSLAAGPLRNEQFF
TRBJ1-2 | TRBV19 | CASSINRGPSYGYTF